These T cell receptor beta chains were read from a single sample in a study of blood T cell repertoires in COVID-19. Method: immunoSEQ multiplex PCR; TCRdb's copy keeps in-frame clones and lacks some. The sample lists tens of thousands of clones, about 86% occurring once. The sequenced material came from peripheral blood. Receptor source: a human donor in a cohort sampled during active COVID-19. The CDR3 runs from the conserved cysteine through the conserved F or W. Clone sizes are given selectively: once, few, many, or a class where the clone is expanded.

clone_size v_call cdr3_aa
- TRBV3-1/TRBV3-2 CASSPTGYNSPLHF
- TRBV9 CASSVGGASGPLVEQYF
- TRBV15 CATSRDPTNQPQHF
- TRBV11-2 CASSRDRGRTGELFF
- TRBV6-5 CASSPGYTQYF
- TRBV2 CASMGQGELFF
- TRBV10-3 CAISDPPGLAGRNEQFF
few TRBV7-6 CASSLSASLSYNEQFF
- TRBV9 CASSPNRATNEKLFF
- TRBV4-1 CASSQRQGAGELFF
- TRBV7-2 CASSMAAETQYF
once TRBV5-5 CASSGGTAERGAVQYF
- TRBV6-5 CASRDTGRSQETQYF
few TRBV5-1 CASSIGAAYEQYF
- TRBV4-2 CASSQPTSGGWDEQFF
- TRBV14 CASSRFATDTQYF
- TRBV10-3 CAISFTDQETQYF
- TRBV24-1 CATSGWDRGTYEQYF
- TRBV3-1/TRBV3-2 CASSQDSGGETQYF
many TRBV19 CASSIAWSVTGTDTQYF
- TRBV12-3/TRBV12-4 CASSPQGRGGYTF
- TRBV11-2 CASSLDGSIGYTF
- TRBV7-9 CASSSTRGRSNEQFF